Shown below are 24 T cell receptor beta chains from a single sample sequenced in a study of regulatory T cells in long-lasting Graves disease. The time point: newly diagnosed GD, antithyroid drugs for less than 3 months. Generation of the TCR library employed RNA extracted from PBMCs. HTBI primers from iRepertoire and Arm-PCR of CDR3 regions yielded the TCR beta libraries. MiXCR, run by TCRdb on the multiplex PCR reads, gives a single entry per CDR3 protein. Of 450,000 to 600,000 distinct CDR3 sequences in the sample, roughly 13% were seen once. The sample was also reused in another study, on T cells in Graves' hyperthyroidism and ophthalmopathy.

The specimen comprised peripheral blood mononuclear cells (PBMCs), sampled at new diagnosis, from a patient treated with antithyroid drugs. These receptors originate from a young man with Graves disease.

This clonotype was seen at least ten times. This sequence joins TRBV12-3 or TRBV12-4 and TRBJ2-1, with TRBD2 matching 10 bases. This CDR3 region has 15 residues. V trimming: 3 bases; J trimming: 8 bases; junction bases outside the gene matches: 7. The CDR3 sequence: CASSFVAGGRDEQFF. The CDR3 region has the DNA TGTGCCAGCAGTTTCGTAGCGGGAGGCCGAGATGAGCAGTTCTTC.

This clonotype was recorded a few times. CDR3 residues: CASTAGHGTDTQYF. The CDR3 nucleotides are TGTGCCAGCACTGCTGGGCACGGCACAGATACGCAGTATTTT. The rearrangement links TRBV9 to TRBJ2-3; D remains ambiguous. This CDR3 contains 14 residues. V shed 6 bases and J shed 1 base, with 12 bases lying between them. The germline CDR1 and CDR2 sequences are SGDLS and YYNGEE.

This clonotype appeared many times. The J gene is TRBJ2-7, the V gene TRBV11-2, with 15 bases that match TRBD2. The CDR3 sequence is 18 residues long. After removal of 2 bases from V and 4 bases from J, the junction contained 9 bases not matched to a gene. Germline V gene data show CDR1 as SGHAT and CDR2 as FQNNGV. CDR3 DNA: TGTGCCAGCAGCTTATCTCGTGGACTAGCGGGAGGGAATTACGAGCAGTACTTC. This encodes CASSLSRGLAGGNYEQYF.

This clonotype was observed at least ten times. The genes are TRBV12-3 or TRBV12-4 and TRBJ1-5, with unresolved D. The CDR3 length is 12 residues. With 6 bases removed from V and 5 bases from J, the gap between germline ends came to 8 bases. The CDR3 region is CASSVTHQPQHF. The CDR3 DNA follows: TGTGCCAGCAGCGTTACGCATCAGCCCCAGCATTTT.

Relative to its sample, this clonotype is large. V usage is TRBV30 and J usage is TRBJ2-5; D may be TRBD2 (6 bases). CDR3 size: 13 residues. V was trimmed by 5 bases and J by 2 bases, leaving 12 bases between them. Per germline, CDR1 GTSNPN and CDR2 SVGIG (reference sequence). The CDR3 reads CAWEPGVQETQYF. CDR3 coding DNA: TGTGCCTGGGAGCCGGGAGTACAAGAGACCCAGTACTTC. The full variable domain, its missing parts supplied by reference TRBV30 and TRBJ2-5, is SQTIHQWPATLVQPVGSPLSLECTVEGTSNPNLYWYRQAAGRGLQLLFYSVGIGQISSEVPQNLSASRPQDRQFILSSKKLLLSDSGFYLCAWEPGVQETQYFGPGTRLLVL.

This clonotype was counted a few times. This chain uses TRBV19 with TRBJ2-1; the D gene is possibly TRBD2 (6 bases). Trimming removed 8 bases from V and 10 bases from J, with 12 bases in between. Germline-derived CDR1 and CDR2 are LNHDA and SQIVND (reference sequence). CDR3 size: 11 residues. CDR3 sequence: CASSRLGEQFF. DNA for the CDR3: TGTGCCAGTTCCCGACTAGGCGAGCAGTTCTTC.

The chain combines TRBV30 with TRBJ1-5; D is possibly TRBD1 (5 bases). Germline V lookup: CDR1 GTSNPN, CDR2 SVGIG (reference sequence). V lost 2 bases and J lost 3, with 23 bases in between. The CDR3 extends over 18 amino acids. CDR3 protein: CAWSPHSPGPSNNQPQHF. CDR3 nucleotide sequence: TGTGCCTGGAGTCCTCATTCCCCGGGGCCCTCTAACAATCAGCCCCAGCATTTT.

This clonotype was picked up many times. This chain's CDR3 is CASSLAFSAESFSPLHF. The DNA of the CDR3 is TGTGCCAGCAGTTTAGCGTTCTCGGCAGAATCATTTTCACCCCTCCACTTT. The chain carries TRBV12-3 or TRBV12-4 and TRBJ1-6, with D unresolved. V lost 0 bases and J lost 9, with 18 bases in between. CDR3 length: 17 amino acids.

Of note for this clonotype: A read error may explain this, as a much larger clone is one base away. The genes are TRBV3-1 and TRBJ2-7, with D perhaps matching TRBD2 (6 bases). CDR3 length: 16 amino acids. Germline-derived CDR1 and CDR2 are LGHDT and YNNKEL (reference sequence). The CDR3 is CTSSQEGAGKSYEQYF. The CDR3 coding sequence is TGTACCAGCAGCCAAGAAGGAGCGGGTAAATCCTACGAGCAGTACTTC.

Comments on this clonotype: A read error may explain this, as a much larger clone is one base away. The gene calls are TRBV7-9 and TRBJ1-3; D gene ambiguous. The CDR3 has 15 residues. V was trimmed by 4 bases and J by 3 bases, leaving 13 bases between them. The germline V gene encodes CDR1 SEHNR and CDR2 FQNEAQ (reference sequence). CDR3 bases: TGTGCCAGCAGCTCAGTTAGACTGAGTGGAAACACCATATATTTT. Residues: CASSSVRLSGNTIYF.

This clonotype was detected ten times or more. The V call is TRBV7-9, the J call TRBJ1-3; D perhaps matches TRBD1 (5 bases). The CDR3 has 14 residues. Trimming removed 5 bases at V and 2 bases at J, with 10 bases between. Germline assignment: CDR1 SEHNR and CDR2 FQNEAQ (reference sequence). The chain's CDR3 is CASSLGTAGNTIYF. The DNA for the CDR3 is TGTGCCAGCAGCCTTGGGACGGCTGGAAACACCATATATTTT.

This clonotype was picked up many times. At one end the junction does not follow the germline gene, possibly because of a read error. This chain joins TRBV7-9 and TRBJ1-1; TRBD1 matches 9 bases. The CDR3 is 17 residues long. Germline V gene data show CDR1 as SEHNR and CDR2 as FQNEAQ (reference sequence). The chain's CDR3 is CASSSRDRVTLNTEAFF. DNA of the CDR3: TGTGCCAGCAGCTCCCGGGACAGGGTAACCCTAAACACCGAAGCTTTCTTT. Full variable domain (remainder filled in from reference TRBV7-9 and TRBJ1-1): DTGVSQNPRHKITKRGQNVTFRCDPISEHNRLYWYRQTLGQGPEFLTYFQNEAQLEKSRLLSDRFSAERPKGSFSTLEIQRTEQGDSAMYLCASSSRDRVTLNTEAFFGQGTRLTVV.

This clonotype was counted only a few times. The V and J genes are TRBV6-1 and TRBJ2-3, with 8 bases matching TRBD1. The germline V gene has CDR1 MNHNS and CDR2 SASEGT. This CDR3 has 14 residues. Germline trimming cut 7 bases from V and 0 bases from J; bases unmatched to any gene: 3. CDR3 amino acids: CASTQGASTDTQYF. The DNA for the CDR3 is TGTGCCAGCACCCAGGGGGCGAGCACAGATACGCAGTATTTT.

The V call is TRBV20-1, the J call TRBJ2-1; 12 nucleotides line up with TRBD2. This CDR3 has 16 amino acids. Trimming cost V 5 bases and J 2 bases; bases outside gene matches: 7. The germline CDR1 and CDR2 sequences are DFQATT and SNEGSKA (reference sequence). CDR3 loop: CSAHRLAGVPYNEQFF. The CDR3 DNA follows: TGCAGTGCTCATCGACTAGCGGGAGTTCCCTACAATGAGCAGTTCTTC.

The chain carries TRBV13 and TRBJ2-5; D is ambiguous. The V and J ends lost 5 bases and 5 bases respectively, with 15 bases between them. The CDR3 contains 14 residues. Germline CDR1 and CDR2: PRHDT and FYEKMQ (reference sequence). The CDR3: CASSPWPSRETQYF. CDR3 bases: TGTGCCAGCAGCCCATGGCCCAGTCGGGAGACCCAGTACTTC.

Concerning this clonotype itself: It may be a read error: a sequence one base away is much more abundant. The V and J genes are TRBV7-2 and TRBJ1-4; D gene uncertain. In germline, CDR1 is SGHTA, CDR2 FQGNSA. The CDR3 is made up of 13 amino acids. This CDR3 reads CASSLAPNEKLLF. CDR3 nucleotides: TGTGCCAGCAGCTTAGCACCTAATGAAAAACTGCTTTTT. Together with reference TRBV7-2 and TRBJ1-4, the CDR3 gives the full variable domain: GAGVSQSPSNKVTEKGKDVELRCDPISGHTALYWYRQSLGQGLEFLIYFQGNSAPDKSGLPSDRFSAERTGGSVSTLTIQRTQQEDSAVYLCASSLAPNEKLLFGSGTQLSVL.

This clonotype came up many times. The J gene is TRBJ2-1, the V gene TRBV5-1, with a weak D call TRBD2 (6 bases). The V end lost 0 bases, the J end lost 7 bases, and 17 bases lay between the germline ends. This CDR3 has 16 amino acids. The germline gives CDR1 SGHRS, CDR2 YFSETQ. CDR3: CASSLVERALGNEQFF. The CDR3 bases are TGCGCCAGCAGCTTGGTGGAGCGGGCATTGGGGAATGAGCAGTTCTTC. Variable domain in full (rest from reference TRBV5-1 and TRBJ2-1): KAGVTQTPRYLIKTRGQQVTLSCSPISGHRSVSWYQQTPGQGLQFLFEYFSETQRNKGNFPGRFSGRQFSNSRSEMNVSTLELGDSALYLCASSLVERALGNEQFFGPGTRLTVL.

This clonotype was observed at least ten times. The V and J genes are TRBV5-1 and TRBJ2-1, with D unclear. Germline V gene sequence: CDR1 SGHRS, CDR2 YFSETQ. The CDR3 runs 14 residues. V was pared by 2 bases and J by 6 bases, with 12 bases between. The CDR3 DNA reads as TGCGCCAGCAGCTTTGGCCCTACGGCCAATGAGCAGTTCTTC. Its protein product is CASSFGPTANEQFF.

The CDR3 sequence is CASSLDGLALMAGELFF. The CDR3 DNA sequence: TGTGCCAGCAGCTTGGATGGACTAGCGTTAATGGCCGGGGAGCTGTTTTTT. The chain combines TRBV5-4 with TRBJ2-2, with TRBD2 matching over 9 bases. The germline CDR1 and CDR2 sequences are SGHNT and YYREEE (reference sequence). The V gene end was trimmed by 0 bases and the J gene end by 6 bases; junction bases not matched to a gene: 9. This CDR3 spans 17 amino acids.

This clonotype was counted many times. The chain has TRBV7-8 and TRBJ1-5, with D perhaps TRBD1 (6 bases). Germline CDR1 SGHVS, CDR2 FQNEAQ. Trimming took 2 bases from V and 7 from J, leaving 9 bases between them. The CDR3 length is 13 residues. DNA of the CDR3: TGTGCCAGCAGCTTACAGGGGCAACAGCCCCAGCATTTT. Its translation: CASSLQGQQPQHF.

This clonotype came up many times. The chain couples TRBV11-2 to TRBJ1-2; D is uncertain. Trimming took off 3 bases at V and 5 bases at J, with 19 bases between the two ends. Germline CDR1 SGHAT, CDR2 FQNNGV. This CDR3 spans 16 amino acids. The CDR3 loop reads CASSLDLWPELYGYTF. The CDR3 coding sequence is TGTGCCAGCAGCTTGGACTTATGGCCGGAGTTATATGGCTACACCTTC.

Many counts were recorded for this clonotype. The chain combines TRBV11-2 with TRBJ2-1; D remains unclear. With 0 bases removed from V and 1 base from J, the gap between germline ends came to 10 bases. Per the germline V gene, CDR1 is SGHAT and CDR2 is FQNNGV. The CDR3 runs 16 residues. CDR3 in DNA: TGTGCCAGCAGCTTAGAGGTACGGCGTTCCTACAATGAGCAGTTCTTC. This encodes CASSLEVRRSYNEQFF.

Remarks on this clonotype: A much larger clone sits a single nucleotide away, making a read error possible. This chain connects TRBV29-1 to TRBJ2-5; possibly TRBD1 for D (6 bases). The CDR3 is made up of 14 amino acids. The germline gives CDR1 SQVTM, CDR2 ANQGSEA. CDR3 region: CGVEVLGGRETQYF. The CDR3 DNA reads TGCGGCGTTGAAGTACTAGGGGGACGGGAGACCCAGTACTTC.

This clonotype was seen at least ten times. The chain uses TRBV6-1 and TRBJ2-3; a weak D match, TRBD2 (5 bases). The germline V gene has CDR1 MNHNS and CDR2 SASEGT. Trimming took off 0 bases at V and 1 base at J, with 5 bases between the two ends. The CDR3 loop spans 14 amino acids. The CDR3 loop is CASSEASGTDTQYF. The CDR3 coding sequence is TGTGCCAGCAGTGAAGCTAGCGGCACAGATACGCAGTATTTT.